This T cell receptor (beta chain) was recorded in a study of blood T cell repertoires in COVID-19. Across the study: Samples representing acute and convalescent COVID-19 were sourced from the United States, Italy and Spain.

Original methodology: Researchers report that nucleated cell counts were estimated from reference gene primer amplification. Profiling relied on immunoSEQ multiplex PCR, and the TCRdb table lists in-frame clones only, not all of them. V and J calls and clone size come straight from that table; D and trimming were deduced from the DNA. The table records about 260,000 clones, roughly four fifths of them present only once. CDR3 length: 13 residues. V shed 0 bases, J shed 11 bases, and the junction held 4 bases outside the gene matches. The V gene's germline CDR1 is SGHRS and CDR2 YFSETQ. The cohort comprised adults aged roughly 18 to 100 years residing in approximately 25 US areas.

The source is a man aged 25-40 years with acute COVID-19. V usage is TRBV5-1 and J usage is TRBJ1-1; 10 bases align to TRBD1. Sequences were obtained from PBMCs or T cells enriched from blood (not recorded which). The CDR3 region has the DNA TGCGCCAGCAGCTTGGCCCGGGACAGGGGTGCTTTCTTT. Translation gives CASSLARDRGAFF.